This TCR beta chain is drawn from a study of CD8+CD57+ T cells in acquired aplastic anemia. Across the whole study: Sorted CD4+ and CD8+ cells yielded about 3 ug of DNA on average. The study's findings and limits: The number of CD8+ CDR3 sequences shared by patients and controls was approximately 30.

Notes on this clonotype: Its target is not known. A read error may be the cause here, since a much bigger clone is one base away.

Those patients picked for sequencing had displayed CD8+CD57+ cell expansion on flow cytometry. As a group, the patients uniformly had severe acquired aplastic anemia. All patients were therapy-naive when blood was sampled. This CDR3 region has 13 residues. Per the germline V gene, CDR1 is DFQATT and CDR2 is SNEGSKA (reference sequence). The TCR beta profiling, which covered VDJ combination and CDR3 sequence, was carried out using genomic DNA as the template. A single record per CDR3 protein comes from TCRdb applying MiXCR to the reads. Among under 500,000 distinct CDR3 sequences listed, under 40% were seen once.

The chain is built from TRBV20-1 and TRBJ1-3; D is undetermined. The clonotype was recovered from a human donor with aplastic anemia. The sequencing sample was made of sorted CD4+, CD8+, or CD8+CD57+ T cells (not recorded which) from PBMCs. The CDR3 protein is CSARRRSGNIIYF. The DNA of the CDR3 is TGCAGTGCTAGACGGAGGTCTGGAAACATCATATATTTT.